One sample yielded the 25 T cell receptor beta chains listed below, sequenced in a study of shared clonotypes between healthy human individuals. TCRdb's table, derived via immunoSEQ multiplex PCR, lists solely in-frame clones and lacks some. The sample includes fewer than 2.5 million clones, 93% of them seen just once. The sequenced sample was naive CD4+ T cells from PBMCs. Specified subset: CD45RA+ positively selected. These receptors were obtained from a young man in good health. Some clones in this sample may be carry-over from other donors' samples.

The J gene is TRBJ2-5, the V gene TRBV6-5, with D possibly being TRBD1 (5 bases). This CDR3 contains 12 residues. CDR1 and CDR2 from the germline V gene are MNHEY and SVGAGI. V was cut by 2 bases and J by 4 bases, with 5 bases left in between. Here the CDR3 DNA reads TGTGCCAGCAGTTACGACAGAGAGACCCAGTACTTC. It yields the protein CASSYDRETQYF.

J is TRBJ2-7 and V is TRBV7-9, with 7 bases lining up with TRBD2. The CDR3 runs to 17 residues. Germline lookup yields CDR1 SEHNR and CDR2 FQNEAQ (reference sequence). Trimming cost V 5 bases and J 2 bases; bases outside gene matches: 15. The CDR3 loop reads CASSPPLDSGRTYEQYF. The DNA for the CDR3 is TGTGCCAGCAGCCCGCCCCTAGATAGCGGGCGGACCTACGAGCAGTACTTC.

This chain connects TRBV5-1 to TRBJ1-6; 9 bases align to TRBD1. With V trimmed by 2 bases and J by 5 bases, 5 bases remained unmatched. The V gene's germline CDR1 is SGHRS and CDR2 YFSETQ. This CDR3 has 16 residues. The CDR3 sequence is CASSFNRDRDNSPLHF. For the CDR3, the DNA is TGCGCCAGCAGCTTTAACCGGGACAGGGATAATTCACCCCTCCACTTT.

This clone showed up just once. The chain is built from TRBV28 and TRBJ1-2, with D unresolved. V was trimmed by 1 base and J by 4 bases, leaving 10 bases between them. This CDR3 spans 14 amino acids. Looked up from germline, CDR1 is MDHEN and CDR2 is SYDVKM. The CDR3 sequence is CASSLSAVVYGYTF. The CDR3 DNA reads as TGTGCCAGCAGTTTATCGGCAGTGGTCTATGGCTACACCTTC.

The chain employs TRBV9 and TRBJ2-1; no clear D. V was trimmed by 2 bases and J by 5 bases, leaving 5 bases between them. The CDR3 loop spans 12 amino acids. Germline V gene data show CDR1 as SGDLS and CDR2 as YYNGEE. The CDR3 here is CASSVTHNEQFF. CDR3 nucleotide sequence: TGTGCCAGCAGCGTCACACACAATGAGCAGTTCTTC.

V gene TRBV9 combines with J gene TRBJ2-2; possibly TRBD1 for D (6 bases). Germline lookup yields CDR1 SGDLS and CDR2 YYNGEE. Trimming stripped 0 bases from V and 3 bases from J, with 15 bases between. The CDR3 sequence is 17 residues long. The chain's CDR3 is CASSVVYREGYTGELFF. For the CDR3, the DNA is TGTGCCAGCAGCGTAGTCTACAGGGAAGGATACACCGGGGAGCTGTTTTTT. The whole variable domain, remainder taken from reference TRBV9 and TRBJ2-2, is DSGVTQTPKHLITATGQRVTLRCSPRSGDLSVYWYQQSLDQGLQFLIQYYNGEERAKGNILERFSAQQFPDLHSELNLSSLELGDSALYFCASSVVYREGYTGELFFGEGSRLTVL.

This chain connects TRBV21-1 to TRBJ2-7; the tabulated D call, TRBD2, remains unverified against the DNA. TRBV21-1 is a pseudogene locus. The CDR3 is 15 amino acids. The chain's CDR3 is CASGAGWRKSYEQYF. For the CDR3, the DNA is TGTGCCAGCGGAGCTGGATGGCGGAAATCCTACGAGCAGTACTTC.

The V gene is TRBV5-1, the J gene TRBJ2-1; no firm D call. Trimming took off 0 bases at V and 9 bases at J, with 16 bases between the two ends. This CDR3 comprises 15 residues. Germline V gene lookup returns CDR1 SGHRS and CDR2 YFSETQ. The DNA for the CDR3 is TGCGCCAGCAGCTTGGCCGGGTGGGAAGGTAGTGAGCAGTTCTTC. This translates into CASSLAGWEGSEQFF. The full variable domain, rest sourced from reference TRBV5-1 and TRBJ2-1, is KAGVTQTPRYLIKTRGQQVTLSCSPISGHRSVSWYQQTPGQGLQFLFEYFSETQRNKGNFPGRFSGRQFSNSRSEMNVSTLELGDSALYLCASSLAGWEGSEQFFGPGTRLTVL.

The V and J genes are TRBV6-1 and TRBJ2-7, with 8 bases that match TRBD1. V lost 4 bases to trimming and J lost 2 bases; unmatched junction nucleotides: 1. The CDR3 is 13 amino acids. CDR1 MNHNS and CDR2 SASEGT come from the germline V gene. The CDR3 loop reads CASSAQGAYEQYF. CDR3 in DNA: TGTGCCAGCAGTGCACAGGGGGCCTACGAGCAGTACTTC.

This clone was recorded only once. V usage is TRBV19 and J usage is TRBJ2-7; 8 bases line up with TRBD2. Germline V gene sequence: CDR1 LNHDA, CDR2 SQIVND (reference sequence). J was trimmed by 3 bases and V by 4 bases; bases with no gene match: 5. The CDR3 is 14 amino acids. The CDR3: CASSRRGADYEQYF. Written as DNA, the CDR3 is TGTGCCAGTAGTAGGCGGGGGGCAGACTACGAGCAGTACTTC.

This clone is a singleton in its sample. The chain combines TRBV29-1 with TRBJ1-1, with D possibly being TRBD1 (5 bases). Germline CDR1 reads SQVTM; CDR2 reads ANQGSEA. V lost 7 bases to trimming and J lost 1 base, with 16 bases between them. This CDR3 comprises 14 residues. CDR3 sequence (DNA): TGCAGCGGATTATGGGCAGGGACGAACACTGAAGCTTTCTTT. It codes for CSGLWAGTNTEAFF.

About this clone: This sample includes further DNA sequences coding for the same CDR3. The chain combines TRBV19 with TRBJ2-2; a possible D gene is TRBD1 (6 bases). The length of the CDR3 is 13 residues. The V end was cut by 2 bases, the J end by 6 bases, with 7 bases between. Germline assignment: CDR1 LNHDA and CDR2 SQIVND (reference sequence). Written as DNA, the CDR3 is TGTGCCAGTAGTATACAGGGGCCCGGGGAGCTGTTTTTT. Protein product: CASSIQGPGELFF.

The chain recombines TRBV6-6 with TRBJ1-1; no clear D. Per germline, CDR1 MNHNY and CDR2 SVGAGI (reference sequence). This CDR3 has 15 amino acids. V lost 6 bases and J 0 bases, leaving 14 bases between the germline ends. The CDR3: CASRQHGVLNTEAFF. The CDR3 DNA is TGTGCCAGCAGGCAACATGGGGTCCTGAACACTGAAGCTTTCTTT.

About this clone itself: This specimen includes other DNA sequences encoding the same CDR3. The CDR3, as DNA: TGCGCCAGCAGCTTGGTCGCTAGCGGGGGCTACAATGAGCAGTTCTTC. It encodes CASSLVASGGYNEQFF. V and J are TRBV5-1 and TRBJ2-1; TRBD2 aligns across 10 bases. This CDR3 is built from 16 residues. J was trimmed by 3 bases and V by 0 bases; bases with no gene match: 3. Germline V gene data show CDR1 as SGHRS and CDR2 as YFSETQ.

This clone occurred once. DNA for the CDR3: TGCGCCAGCAGCATTGGGGCGAATGCTGGCACAGATACGCAGTATTTT. Translated: CASSIGANAGTDTQYF. The rearrangement uses TRBV5-1 and TRBJ2-3; D perhaps matches TRBD1 (5 bases). Trimming left V 4 bases short and J 1 base short, with 16 bases between. The CDR3 runs 16 residues. Germline CDR1 and CDR2: SGHRS and YFSETQ.

This clone was counted only a few times. The J gene is TRBJ1-2, the V gene TRBV2; D is uncertain. Germline V gene lookup returns CDR1 SNHLY and CDR2 FYNNEI. The V end was cut by 5 bases, the J end by 14 bases, with 18 bases between. The CDR3 loop spans 12 amino acids. CDR3 nucleotide sequence: TGTGCCAGCAGTACCGAGAGGGTAAGGGAAACCTTC. It encodes CASSTERVRETF. Drawing the rest from reference TRBV2 and TRBJ1-2, the complete variable domain is EPEVTQTPSHQVTQMGQEVILRCVPISNHLYFYWYRQILGQKVEFLVSFYNNEISEKSEIFDDQFSVERPDGSNFTLKIRSTKLEDSAMYFCASSTERVRETFGSGTRLTVV.

The chain employs TRBV19 and TRBJ2-4; D is uncertain. CDR3 length equals 13 residues. V lost 1 base and J 6 bases, leaving 7 bases between the germline ends. Germline V lookup: CDR1 LNHDA, CDR2 SQIVND (reference sequence). CDR3 nucleotides: TGTGCCAGTAGTATAGGGGGTGGAAACATTCAGTACTTC. This sequence encodes CASSIGGGNIQYF. Full variable domain (remainder filled in from reference TRBV19 and TRBJ2-4): DGGITQSPKYLFRKEGQNVTLSCEQNLNHDAMYWYRQDPGQGLRLIYYSQIVNDFQKGDIAEGYSVSREKKESFPLTVTSAQKNPTAFYLCASSIGGGNIQYFGAGTRLSVL.

This clone occurred once. This specimen includes other DNA sequences encoding the same CDR3. The chain combines TRBV5-1 with TRBJ2-2; D remains ambiguous. The V gene lost 0 bases and the J gene lost 1 base, with 4 bases spanning the gap. There are 14 residues in the CDR3. Germline V gene data show CDR1 as SGHRS and CDR2 as YFSETQ. This CDR3 is CASSLVGNTGELFF. The CDR3 coding sequence is TGCGCCAGCAGCTTGGTTGGGAACACCGGGGAGCTGTTTTTT.

This clone came up once. The chain employs TRBV11-2 and TRBJ2-5; D unclear. The CDR3 has 12 residues. V was shortened by 8 bases and J by 5 bases, with 12 bases between the two germline ends. Per germline, CDR1 SGHAT and CDR2 FQNNGV. The CDR3 is CASGAPQETQYF. The CDR3 DNA is TGTGCCAGCGGAGCACCCCAGGAGACCCAGTACTTC.

The J gene is TRBJ1-1, the V gene TRBV5-1; D perhaps matches TRBD1 (5 bases). Germline V gene sequence: CDR1 SGHRS, CDR2 YFSETQ. V lost 4 bases to trimming and J lost 4 bases, with 20 bases between them. This CDR3 spans 16 amino acids. The CDR3 reads CASSVGSTLRGTEAFF. CDR3 coding DNA: TGCGCCAGCAGCGTTGGCTCCACACTGAGGGGCACTGAAGCTTTCTTT.

The V gene is TRBV9, the J gene TRBJ2-2; 7 bases agree with TRBD2. V lost 7 bases and J lost 7; bases outside the gene matches: 13. Looked up from germline, CDR1 is SGDLS and CDR2 is YYNGEE. The CDR3 has 15 residues. The CDR3, as DNA: TGTGCCAGCCAAGTGGGGGGGTCGACGAGCGGGGAGCTGTTTTTT. It translates to CASQVGGSTSGELFF.

The gene calls are TRBV15 and TRBJ2-7; D is perhaps TRBD1 or TRBD2 (5 bases each). Trimming cost V 5 bases and J 3 bases, with 14 bases left between them. Germline V gene data show CDR1 as LNHNV and CDR2 as YYDKDF (reference sequence). This CDR3 is 14 amino acids long. The CDR3 coding sequence is TGTGCCACCAGCGGGAGAGGGGTGGACTACGAGCAGTACTTC. Amino acid sequence: CATSGRGVDYEQYF.

The genes are TRBV7-2 and TRBJ2-3; 8 bases map to TRBD2. Germline CDR1 and CDR2: SGHTA and FQGNSA. V trimming: 2 bases; J trimming: 2 bases; junction bases outside the gene matches: 3. CDR3 length: 15 amino acids. The CDR3 sequence is CASSLSGSNTDTQYF. In nucleotides, the CDR3 is TGTGCCAGCAGCTTAAGCGGGAGTAACACAGATACGCAGTATTTT.

The V call is TRBV27, the J call TRBJ2-7, with 10 bases aligning to TRBD1. V shed 6 bases and J 2 bases; nucleotides not matched to a gene: 7. The CDR3 has 15 amino acids. Germline CDR1 is MNHEY and CDR2 is SMNVEV (reference sequence). The CDR3 coding sequence is TGTGCCAGCAGCATAACGACAGGGGGCACCTACGAGCAGTACTTC. It specifies CASSITTGGTYEQYF.

The gene calls are TRBV6-5 and TRBJ1-1; D is undetermined. V lost 2 bases, J lost 2 bases, and 12 bases lay in between. Looked up from germline, CDR1 is MNHEY and CDR2 is SVGAGI. This CDR3 contains 15 residues. DNA of the CDR3: TGTGCCAGCAGTTACGGTGTTCCAGATAACACTGAAGCTTTCTTT. Its protein is CASSYGVPDNTEAFF.